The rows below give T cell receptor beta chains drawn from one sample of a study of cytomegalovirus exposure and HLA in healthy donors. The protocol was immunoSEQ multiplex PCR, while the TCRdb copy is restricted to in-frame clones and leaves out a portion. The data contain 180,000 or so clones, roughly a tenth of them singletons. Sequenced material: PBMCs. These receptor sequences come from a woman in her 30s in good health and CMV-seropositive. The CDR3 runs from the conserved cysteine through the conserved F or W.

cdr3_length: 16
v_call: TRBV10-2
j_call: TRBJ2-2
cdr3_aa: CASSPRRTGYTGELFF

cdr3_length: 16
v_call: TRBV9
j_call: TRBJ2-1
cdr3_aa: CASSAPGGRWDNEQFF

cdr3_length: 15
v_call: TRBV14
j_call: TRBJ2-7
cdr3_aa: CASSQPGLAGVKQYF

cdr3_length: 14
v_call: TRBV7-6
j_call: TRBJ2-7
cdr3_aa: CASSLEDTSYEQYF

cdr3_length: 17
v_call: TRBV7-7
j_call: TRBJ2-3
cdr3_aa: CASSLNLAGGIPDTQYF

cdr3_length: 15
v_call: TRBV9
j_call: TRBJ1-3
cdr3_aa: CASSVAYSSGNTIYF

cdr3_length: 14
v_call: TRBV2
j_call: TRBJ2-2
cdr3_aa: CASNVRGNTGELFF

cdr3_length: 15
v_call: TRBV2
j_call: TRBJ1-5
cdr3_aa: CASSLSRSQAQPQHF

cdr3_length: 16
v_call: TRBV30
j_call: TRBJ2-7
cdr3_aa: CAWSVLYRGRGNEQYF

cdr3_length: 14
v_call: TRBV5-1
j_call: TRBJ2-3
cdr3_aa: CASSRSGRVDTQYF

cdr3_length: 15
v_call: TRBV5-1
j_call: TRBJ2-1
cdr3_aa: CASSRVGGAYNEQFF

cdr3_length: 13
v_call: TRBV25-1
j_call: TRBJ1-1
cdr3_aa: CASSDRRHTEAFF

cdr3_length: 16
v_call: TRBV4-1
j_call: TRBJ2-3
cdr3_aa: CASSRAPGLYTDTQYF

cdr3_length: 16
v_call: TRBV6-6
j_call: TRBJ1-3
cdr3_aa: CASSLAPDRGGNTIYF

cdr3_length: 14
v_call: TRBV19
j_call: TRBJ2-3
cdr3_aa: CASRDQGSTDTQYF

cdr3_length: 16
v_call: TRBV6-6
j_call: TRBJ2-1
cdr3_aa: CASSPRMTSGKNEQFF

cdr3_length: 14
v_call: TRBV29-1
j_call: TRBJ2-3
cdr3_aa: CSVEAGENTDTQYF

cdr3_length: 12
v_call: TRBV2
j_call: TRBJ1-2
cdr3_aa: CASETTGSGYTF

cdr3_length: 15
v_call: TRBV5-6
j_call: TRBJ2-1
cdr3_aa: CASDFASGRANEQFF

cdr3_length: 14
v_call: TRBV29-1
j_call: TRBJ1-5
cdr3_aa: CSVVVRGRDQPQHF

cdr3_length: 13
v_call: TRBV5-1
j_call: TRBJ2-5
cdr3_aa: CASSFGAQETQYF

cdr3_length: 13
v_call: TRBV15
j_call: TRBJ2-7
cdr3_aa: CATSRPGRPEQYF

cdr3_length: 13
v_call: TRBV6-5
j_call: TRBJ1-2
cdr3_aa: CASRPDTNYGYTF

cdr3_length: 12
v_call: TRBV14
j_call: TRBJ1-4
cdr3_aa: CASSQEREKLFF

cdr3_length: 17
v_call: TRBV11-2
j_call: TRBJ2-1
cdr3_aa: CASSLEGLAGGRNEQFF

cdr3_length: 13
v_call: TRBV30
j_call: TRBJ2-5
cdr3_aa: CAWSVFFQEAQYF

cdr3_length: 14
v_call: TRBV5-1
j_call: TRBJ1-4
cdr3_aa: CASSRGQGNEKLFF

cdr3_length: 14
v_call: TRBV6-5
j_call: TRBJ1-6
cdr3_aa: CASSLDSSNSPLHF

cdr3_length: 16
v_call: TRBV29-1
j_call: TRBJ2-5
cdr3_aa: CSVEGRLAGRGETQYF

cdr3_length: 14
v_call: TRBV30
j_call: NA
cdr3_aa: CAWSVALLFSEQFF

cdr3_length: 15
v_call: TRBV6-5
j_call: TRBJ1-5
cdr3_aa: CASGKQGASAQPQHF

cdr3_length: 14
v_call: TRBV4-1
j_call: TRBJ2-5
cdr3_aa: CASSQVEGRETQYF

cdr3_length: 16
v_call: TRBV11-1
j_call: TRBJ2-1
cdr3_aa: CASSLAFGTSGSEQFF

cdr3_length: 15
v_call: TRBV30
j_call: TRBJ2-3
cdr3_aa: CAASTGTSGADTQYF

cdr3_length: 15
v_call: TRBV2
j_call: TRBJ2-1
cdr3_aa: CASYPAGGPDNEQFF

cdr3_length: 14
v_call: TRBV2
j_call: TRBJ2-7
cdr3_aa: CASRPGLAGGEQYF

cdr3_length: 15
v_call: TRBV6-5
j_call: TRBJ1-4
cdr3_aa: CASSPRGSTNEKLFF

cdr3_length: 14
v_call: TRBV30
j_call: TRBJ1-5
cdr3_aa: CAWRDSYSNRPQHF

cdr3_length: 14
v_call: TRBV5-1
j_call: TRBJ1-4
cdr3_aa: CASSLLGQGEKLFF

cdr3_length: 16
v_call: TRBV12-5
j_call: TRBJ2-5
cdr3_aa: CASGPGVANIQETQYF

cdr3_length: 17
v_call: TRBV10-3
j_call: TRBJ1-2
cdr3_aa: CAISGGVGRQGDYGYTF

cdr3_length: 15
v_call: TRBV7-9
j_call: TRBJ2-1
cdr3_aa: CASSLRDRAYNEQFF

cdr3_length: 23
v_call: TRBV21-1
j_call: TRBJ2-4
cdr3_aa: CASSKGRGGLAGMGLEAKNIQYF

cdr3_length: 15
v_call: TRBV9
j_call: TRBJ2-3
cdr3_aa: CASSPTSGSGYTQYF

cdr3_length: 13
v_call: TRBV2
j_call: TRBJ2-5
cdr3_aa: CASSEGLVVTQYF